What follows is one T cell receptor (beta chain) and its context. CDR3 regions of TCR beta were amplified from RNA transcripts. An initial RT-PCR round employing HTBI primers preceded a second-round multiplex PCR. TCRdb re-called the multiplex PCR reads through MiXCR, storing one row per CDR3 protein. The repertoire includes about 1.2 million distinct CDR3 sequences, less than 45% of them detected once, and 11% sits in the top ten. The data were taken from a study of Graves' ophthalmopathy and Graves' hyperthyroidism. Overall study: Over 18 months of follow-up, stable hyperthyroidism required that no ophthalmopathy appear.

The germline CDR1 and CDR2 sequences are WSHSY and SAAADI. The CDR3 loop spans 16 amino acids. Trimming took 4 bases from V and 4 from J; bases not matched to a gene: 8. Clinical symptoms, serum thyroxine, TRAb, thyroid ultrasound and orbital computed tomography were relied on for diagnosis. The sequenced sample was peripheral blood or thyroid tissue (not recorded which). The source of this sequence is an adult man with Graves' hyperthyroidism. The rearrangement joins TRBV10-2 to TRBJ2-7, with 12 bases matching TRBD2. For the CDR3, the DNA is TGCGCCAGCAGTGCCGGACTAGCGGGGAGGGCGTACGAGCAGTACTTC. It codes for CASSAGLAGRAYEQYF.